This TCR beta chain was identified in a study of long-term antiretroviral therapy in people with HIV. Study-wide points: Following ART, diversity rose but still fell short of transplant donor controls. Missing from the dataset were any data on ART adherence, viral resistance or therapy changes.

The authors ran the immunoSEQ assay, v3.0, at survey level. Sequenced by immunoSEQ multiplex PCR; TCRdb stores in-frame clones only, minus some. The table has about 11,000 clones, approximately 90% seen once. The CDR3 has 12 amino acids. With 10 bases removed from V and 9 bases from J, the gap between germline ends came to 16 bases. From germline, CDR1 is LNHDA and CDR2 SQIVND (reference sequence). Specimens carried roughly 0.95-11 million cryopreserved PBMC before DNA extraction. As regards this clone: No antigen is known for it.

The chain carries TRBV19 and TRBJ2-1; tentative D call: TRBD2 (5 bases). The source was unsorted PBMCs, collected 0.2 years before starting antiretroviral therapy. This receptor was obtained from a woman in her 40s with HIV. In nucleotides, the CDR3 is TGTGCCACCAGGAATTTAGGAGGTGAGCAGTTCTTC. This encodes CATRNLGGEQFF. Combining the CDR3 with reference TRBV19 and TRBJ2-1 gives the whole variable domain DGGITQSPKYLFRKEGQNVTLSCEQNLNHDAMYWYRQDPGQGLRLIYYSQIVNDFQKGDIAEGYSVSREKKESFPLTVTSAQKNPTAFYLCATRNLGGEQFFGPGTRLTVL.